This is a list of T cell receptor beta chains from one sample in a study of low-dose radiotherapy and immunotherapy resistance in tumors. Using its own MiXCR run on the reads, TCRdb lists one record per CDR3 protein. The data show around 99,000 distinct CDR3 sequences, 9.4% seen once. The sample here was PBMCs, taken before treatment. The origin of the receptors is a male donor with prostate cancer. The CDR3 runs from the conserved cysteine through the conserved F or W. A D gene is named only where the DNA matches it firmly. A clone size is listed for some rows: how often the clone was seen (once, few, many), or a class if it is expanded.

many | TRBJ2-3 | TRBD1 | TRBV4-3 | TGCGCCAGCAGCCAAGTATTGGCAGGGGGTACAGATACGCAGTATTTT | CASSQVLAGGTDTQYF
many | TRBJ2-1 | TRBD2 | TRBV14 | TGTGCCAGCAGCCACCCCGGGACTAGCGGGAGGGATGAGCAGTTCTTC | CASSHPGTSGRDEQFF
many | TRBJ2-7 | TRBD1 | TRBV7-9 | TGTGCCAGCAGCGAGGGACAGGGGCGCGCCGAGCAGTACTTC | CASSEGQGRAEQYF
many | TRBJ2-7 | NA | TRBV12-3/TRBV12-4 | TGTGCCAGCAGTCCCGGCGACAATTACGAGCAGTACTTC | CASSPGDNYEQYF
NA | TRBJ2-7 | NA | TRBV4-2 | TGTGCCAGCAGCCAAGAAGGGCAGGGGTTTCGGCAGTACTTC | CASSQEGQGFRQYF
many | TRBJ2-2 | NA | TRBV18 | TGTGCCAGCTCACCACTGGCAGTGAACACCGGGGAGCTGTTTTTT | CASSPLAVNTGELFF
many | TRBJ2-3 | NA | TRBV4-2 | TGTGCCAGCAGCCAAGATAGGCGGGGAGACACAGATACGCAGTATTTT | CASSQDRRGDTDTQYF
many | TRBJ2-1 | TRBD2 | TRBV7-6 | TGTGCCAGCAGCTTAGACCCCCTGCGGGGGGACACCTACAATGAGCAGTTCTTC | CASSLDPLRGDTYNEQFF
many | TRBJ2-5 | NA | TRBV18 | TGTGCCAGCTCACCGTCAGGGAGGGAGACCCAGTACTTC | CASSPSGRETQYF
many | TRBJ2-2 | TRBD2 | TRBV20-1 | TGCAGTGCTGGGACTAGCGGAAACACCGGGGAGCTGTTTTTT | CSAGTSGNTGELFF
many | TRBJ2-1 | NA | TRBV20-1 | TGCAGTGCTAGCCGGGGGAATGAGCAGTTCTTC | CSASRGNEQFF
many | TRBJ2-3 | NA | TRBV10-3 | TGTGCCATCAGTGAGCCCCGCACAGATACGCAGTATTTT | CAISEPRTDTQYF
many | TRBJ2-1 | NA | TRBV7-9 | TGTGCCAGCAGCCCCGGTGGTGAGCAGTTCTTC | CASSPGGEQFF
many | TRBJ2-5 | NA | TRBV28 | TGTGCCAGCGGCCTTCGGACAGCCCAAGAGACCCAGTACTTC | CASGLRTAQETQYF
many | TRBJ2-4 | NA | TRBV11-1 | TGTGCCAGCAGCTTAGGGACTTCCCTGGACATTCAGTACTTC | CASSLGTSLDIQYF
few | TRBJ2-5 | TRBD2 | TRBV15 | TGTGCCACCAGCCCCGGGCTGCTAGCGGACCAAGAGACCCAGTACTTC | CATSPGLLADQETQYF
many | TRBJ1-2 | TRBD1 | TRBV4-3 | TGCGCCAGCAGCCAAGATACCAGGGGGAATGGCTACACCTTC | CASSQDTRGNGYTF
many | TRBJ1-5 | TRBD1 | TRBV19 | TGTGCCAGCAGTGGACAGGGTGGCAATCAGCCCCAGCATTTT | CASSGQGGNQPQHF
NA | TRBJ2-7 | TRBD1 | TRBV5-1 | TGTGCCAGCAGCCGCACGGACAGGGAGACCTACGAGCAGTACTTC | CASSRTDRETYEQYF
many | TRBJ2-2 | TRBD2 | TRBV20-1 | TGCAGTGCTAGAGAGCCCTTAGCGGGAGGGCCTTCCGGGGAGCTGTTTTTT | CSAREPLAGGPSGELFF
many | TRBJ2-3 | NA | TRBV7-2 | TGTGCCAGCAGCCCAGGGGTCAACACAGATACGCAGTATTTT | CASSPGVNTDTQYF
many | TRBJ1-4 | NA | TRBV7-9 | TGTGCCAGCAACACCGACAGGCAGGGTGAAAAACTGTTTTTT | CASNTDRQGEKLFF
NA | TRBJ2-2 | NA | TRBV6-8 | TGTGCCAGCAGTTTAACTCTAGGTTCCGGGGAGCTGTTTTTT | CASSLTLGSGELFF
NA | TRBJ2-7 | NA | TRBV28 | TGTGCCAGCAGTTTTACAGGGAACGAGCAGTACTTC | CASSFTGNEQYF
many | TRBJ2-3 | NA | TRBV4-1 | TGCGCCAGCAGCCAACAAAGAACAGATACGCAGTATTTT | CASSQQRTDTQYF
many | TRBJ2-3 | NA | TRBV7-7 | TGTGCCAGCAGCTTAAGCCAGGGCGGGACAGATACGCAGTATTTT | CASSLSQGGTDTQYF
many | TRBJ1-2 | NA | TRBV20-1 | TGCAGTGCTAACCGGCCCCTCGGCGCGCTCTATGGCTACACCTTC | CSANRPLGALYGYTF
once | TRBJ2-7 | NA | TRBV5-1 | TGCGCCAGCAGCTTGGGTACTAGCCGAGCCCACGAGCAGTACTTC | CASSLGTSRAHEQYF
many | TRBJ1-1 | NA | TRBV27 | TGTGCCAGCAGTTTATCGATAGGGGCCGACACCGAAGCTTTCTTT | CASSLSIGADTEAFF
many | TRBJ1-2 | NA | TRBV28 | TGTGCCAGCACCCTCGGAGGTTATGGCTACACCTTC | CASTLGGYGYTF
many | TRBJ2-7 | TRBD2 | TRBV6-2/TRBV6-3 | TGTGCCAGCAGATACAGCGGGAGGAACTCCTACGAGCAGTACTTC | CASRYSGRNSYEQYF
NA | TRBJ2-3 | NA | TRBV11-2 | TGTGCCAGCAGCTTCCGGGGATTGACTGGCACAGATACGCAGTATTTT | CASSFRGLTGTDTQYF
NA | TRBJ2-7 | TRBD2 | TRBV28 | TGTGCCAGCAGGGGACTAGCGGGGGAGCAGTACTTC | CASRGLAGEQYF
many | TRBJ1-2 | TRBD1 | TRBV7-2 | TGTGCCAGCAGCATCGGTACCGGGACAGCGGGCTATGGCTACACCTTC | CASSIGTGTAGYGYTF
NA | TRBJ2-3 | NA | TRBV10-2 | TGCGCCAGCAGTGAGTCGGGTGGTACGCAGTATTTT | CASSESGGTQYF
many | TRBJ1-4 | NA | TRBV24-1 | TGTGCCACCAGTAGTGGGGGCAGGAGCGGAAAACTGTTTTTT | CATSSGGRSGKLFF
many | TRBJ2-7 | NA | TRBV9 | TGTGCCAGCAGCGAGCGGGACACCCTCTACGAGCAGTACTTC | CASSERDTLYEQYF
many | TRBJ2-5 | NA | TRBV12-3/TRBV12-4 | TGTGCCAGCAGCCTCAGGGTTGGGGGCAATCAAGAGACCCAGTACTTC | CASSLRVGGNQETQYF